The clone carrying this T cell receptor beta chain was counted only a few times. The antigen is undetermined. Study-level findings and limits: Tumor memory CD4+ T cell TCR gene usage clustered with blood and lymph node memory CD4+ cells and lymph node naive CD4+ cells. Tumor Treg TCRs overlapped most with tumor naive CD4+ cells.

The junction had 11 bases not matched to a gene; V was cut back by 5 bases and J by 6 bases. CDR3 size: 14 residues. The germline CDR1 and CDR2 sequences are DFQATT and SNEGSKA (reference sequence). Treg sorting used a CD4+CD25+CD127-/low gate. Constant-region reverse primers amplified full-length variable regions, followed by semi-nested Nested Universal Primer A PCR. TCRdb reanalysed the 5' RACE reads using MiXCR and keeps one entry per CDR3 protein. There are approximately 60,000 distinct CDR3 sequences in the sample; 20% occur only once, and 3.2% lies in the top ten. This sequence originates from a female donor with breast cancer. The sequenced sample consisted of tumor-infiltrating Tregs sorted from the breast tumor. This rearrangement joins TRBV20-1 to TRBJ2-7; 9 nucleotides align to TRBD2. CDR3 coding DNA: TGCAGTGCTGGGACCCGGGGACTAGCTTCCGAGCAGTACTTC. Translated: CSAGTRGLASEQYF.